The 32 T cell receptor beta chains below all came from one sample that was sequenced in a study of T cell responses to AZD1222 COVID-19 vaccine. Using immunoSEQ multiplex PCR, the repertoire was profiled, and TCRdb retains in-frame clones only, with some absent. The sample holds tens of thousands of clones, roughly nine tenths seen once. Sequenced material: peripheral blood, taken 28 days after the second AZD1222 dose. These receptors originate from an adult who received the AZD1222 COVID-19 vaccine.

The genes are TRBV13 and TRBJ2-7, with 8 bases that match TRBD1. Unmatched junction bases numbered 4, after V lost 4 bases and J lost 2 bases. The CDR3 extends over 14 amino acids. Germline CDR1 is PRHDT and CDR2 is FYEKMQ (reference sequence). The CDR3 DNA reads TGTGCCAGCAGCTATAGGGACAGGACCTACGAGCAGTACTTC. Its protein product is CASSYRDRTYEQYF.

The chain uses TRBV27 and TRBJ1-6; 7 nucleotides agree with TRBD1. The length of the CDR3 is 13 residues. Per the germline V gene, CDR1 is MNHEY and CDR2 is SMNVEV (reference sequence). The junction had 11 bases not matched to a gene; V was cut back by 8 bases and J by 13 bases. CDR3 DNA: TGTGCCAGCTCCGGACAGGAGGCTGGGCCCCTCCACTTT. It translates to CASSGQEAGPLHF.

The genes are TRBV4-2 and TRBJ2-1; no definite D call. Trimming stripped 3 bases from V and 5 bases from J, with 8 bases between. CDR3 length: 13 amino acids. The germline CDR1 and CDR2 sequences are LGHNA and YNFKEQ. The CDR3: CASSHSWNNEQFF. In nucleotides, the CDR3 is TGTGCCAGCAGCCACTCCTGGAACAATGAGCAGTTCTTC.

The chain recombines TRBV5-4 with TRBJ2-5; weak D call: TRBD1 (6 bases). In germline, CDR1 is SGHNT, CDR2 YYREEE (reference sequence). This CDR3 has 17 amino acids. V lost 4 bases, J lost 4 bases, and 23 bases lay in between. This CDR3 is CASSDKGVRGSGETQYF. As DNA, the CDR3 is TGTGCCAGCAGCGACAAAGGGGTCAGGGGATCGGGAGAGACCCAGTACTTC.

The chain uses TRBV29-1 and TRBJ2-5; TRBD1 matches 8 bases. This CDR3 has 15 residues. Losses at the gene ends were 8 bases for V and 7 bases for J; bases not matched to a gene: 18. Germline CDR1 SQVTM, CDR2 ANQGSEA. The CDR3 coding sequence is TGCAGCCTCGAAAAGACAGGGGACAGTGGGGGGACCCAGTACTTC. It translates to CSLEKTGDSGGTQYF.

The V call is TRBV11-1, the J call TRBJ2-7, with D maybe TRBD1 (7 bases). The CDR3 runs 13 residues. Germline V gene sequence: CDR1 SGHAT, CDR2 FQDESV (reference sequence). Trimming pared 5 bases from V and 4 bases from J, leaving 12 bases between. The CDR3 DNA reads as TGTGCCAGCAGCCGCGGGACAGTATACGAGCAGTACTTC. Translating it yields CASSRGTVYEQYF.

The chain is built from TRBV4-1 and TRBJ1-1; D not certain. CDR3 size: 14 residues. Germline CDR1 is MGHRA and CDR2 is YSYEKL. Trimming shortened V by 1 base and J by 6 bases, and 12 bases separated the two germline ends. The CDR3 DNA is TGCGCCAGCAGCCAAGTGGGCAGGCAGGCTGAAGCTTTCTTT. As protein: CASSQVGRQAEAFF.

The chain combines TRBV7-9 with TRBJ2-1; weak D call: TRBD2 (5 bases). Trimming pared 5 bases from V and 2 bases from J, leaving 10 bases between. The CDR3 loop spans 14 amino acids. Germline loops: CDR1 SEHNR, CDR2 FQNEAQ (reference sequence). The CDR3 DNA reads TGTGCCAGCAGCCGTACTAGTACCTACAATGAGCAGTTCTTC. As protein: CASSRTSTYNEQFF. The complete variable domain, with remaining parts taken from reference TRBV7-9 and TRBJ2-1, reads DTGVSQNPRHKITKRGQNVTFRCDPISEHNRLYWYRQTLGQGPEFLTYFQNEAQLEKSRLLSDRFSAERPKGSFSTLEIQRTEQGDSAMYLCASSRTSTYNEQFFGPGTRLTVL.

The table lists this clone with a few counts. The chain uses TRBV5-5 and TRBJ1-5; D is unclear. Trimming took off 2 bases at V and 0 bases at J, with 12 bases between the two ends. This CDR3 region has 16 residues. Germline values: CDR1 SGHKS, CDR2 YYEKEE (reference sequence). The DNA of the CDR3 is TGTGCCAGCAGCTTCGGCGGGCCTTATAGCAATCAGCCCCAGCATTTT. The encoded protein is CASSFGGPYSNQPQHF.

This rearrangement joins TRBV6-5 to TRBJ1-1; D possibly corresponds to TRBD1 (6 bases). Germline V gene data show CDR1 as MNHEY and CDR2 as SVGAGI. CDR3 size: 13 residues. V was shortened by 7 bases and J by 1 base, with 10 bases between the two germline ends. Written as DNA, the CDR3 is TGTGCCAGCATTTTACAGGGGAACACTGAAGCTTTCTTT. Its translation is CASILQGNTEAFF.

The chain has TRBV7-3 and TRBJ1-2; a possible D gene is TRBD1 (5 bases). The CDR3 has 15 amino acids. From germline, CDR1 is SGHTA and CDR2 FQGTGA. V was trimmed by 2 bases and J by 0 bases, leaving 10 bases between them. The CDR3 loop is CASSLAGPTNYGYTF. CDR3 nucleotides: TGTGCCAGCAGCTTAGCGGGACCGACTAACTATGGCTACACCTTC.

The chain recombines TRBV4-2 with TRBJ2-3; 9 bases are a match to TRBD2. The ends lost 2 bases at V and 4 bases at J; junction bases unmatched: 7. The germline CDR1 and CDR2 sequences are LGHNA and YNFKEQ. The CDR3 is 16 amino acids. The CDR3 nucleotides read TGTGCCAGCAGCCAAAGCGTAGCGGGAGTCTCAGATACGCAGTATTTT. It codes for CASSQSVAGVSDTQYF.

The chain's CDR3 is CASSFGGGNYNEQFF. CDR3 in DNA: TGCGCCAGCAGCTTCGGCGGGGGAAACTACAATGAGCAGTTCTTC. The chain joins TRBV5-1 to TRBJ2-1; 7 nucleotides agree with TRBD2. Looked up from germline, CDR1 is SGHRS and CDR2 is YFSETQ. V gave up 2 bases and J gave up 3 bases; unmatched junction bases: 5. The CDR3 loop spans 15 amino acids.

The chain recombines TRBV3-1 (or the pseudogene TRBV3-2) with TRBJ2-1, with D maybe TRBD2 (5 bases). V shed 4 bases and J shed 9 bases, with 13 bases lying between them. There are 13 residues in the CDR3. Per the germline V gene, CDR1 is LGHDT and CDR2 is YNNKEL (reference sequence). Here the CDR3 reads CASSLTSYGEQFF. The DNA of the CDR3 is TGTGCCAGCAGCCTTACTAGTTACGGTGAGCAGTTCTTC.

The V gene is TRBV6-6, the J gene TRBJ1-1; no clear D. The CDR3 has 14 amino acids. Germline lookup yields CDR1 MNHNY and CDR2 SVGAGI (reference sequence). The germline V and J ends were trimmed by 4 bases and 4 bases, with 13 bases remaining between them. Here the CDR3 DNA reads TGTGCCAGCAGTTTCGCCGTCGGCGGCACTGAAGCTTTCTTT. It codes for CASSFAVGGTEAFF.

The genes are TRBV7-2 and TRBJ2-3; D call uncertain. The V and J ends lost 2 bases and 0 bases respectively, with 6 bases between them. Looked up from germline, CDR1 is SGHTA and CDR2 is FQGNSA. The CDR3 covers 14 residues. CDR3 nucleotides: TGTGCCAGCAGCTTAATCGGAAGCACAGATACGCAGTATTTT. Its translation is CASSLIGSTDTQYF.

The chain has TRBV28 and TRBJ2-5; 9 bases line up with TRBD2. The CDR3 is 18 amino acids. Germline V gene data show CDR1 as MDHEN and CDR2 as SYDVKM. V shed 5 bases and J 3 bases; nucleotides not matched to a gene: 16. For the CDR3, the DNA is TGTGCCAGCAGTCCCCCGCGTGGGCGGGGGGGCCAAAAAGAGACCCAGTACTTC. Translation: CASSPPRGRGGQKETQYF.

The chain carries TRBV27 and TRBJ2-7, with 7 nucleotides matching TRBD2. Germline V gene lookup returns CDR1 MNHEY and CDR2 SMNVEV (reference sequence). The CDR3 covers 19 residues. V dropped 3 bases and J dropped 4; count of bases not matched to a gene: 21. CDR3 sequence (DNA): TGTGCCAGCAGTTTCTCCCGTTTGGAGCGGGGTCTCTTTTGGTACGAGCAGTACGTC. Protein: CASSFSRLERGLFWYEQYV.

The chain couples TRBV30 to TRBJ2-7; TRBD1 aligns across 7 bases. This CDR3 contains 14 residues. V shed 4 bases, J shed 2 bases, and the junction held 8 bases outside the gene matches. Germline CDR1 and CDR2: GTSNPN and SVGIG (reference sequence). CDR3 loop: CAWTIQGPTYEQYF. The CDR3 region has the DNA TGTGCCTGGACCATACAGGGGCCGACCTACGAGCAGTACTTC.

V is TRBV3-1 (or the pseudogene TRBV3-2) and J is TRBJ1-2; D ambiguous. Germline loops: CDR1 LGHDT, CDR2 YNNKEL (reference sequence). The CDR3 has 13 amino acids. The ends were cut back, 1 base at V and 6 bases at J, with 9 bases in the middle. The CDR3 DNA follows: TGTGCCAGCAGCCAAGTACAGCGGAATGGCTACACCTTC. Protein sequence: CASSQVQRNGYTF.

The rearrangement uses TRBV5-8 and TRBJ1-6; 8 bases align to TRBD1. The germline V gene encodes CDR1 SGHTS and CDR2 YDEGEE. CDR3 size: 14 residues. The V and J ends lost 0 bases and 7 bases, in that order; junction bases with no gene match: 0. The CDR3 region has the DNA TGTGCCAGCAGCTTGGGACAGGGGAATTCACCCCTCCACTTT. Encoded protein: CASSLGQGNSPLHF. Filled out from reference TRBV5-8 and TRBJ1-6, the complete variable domain reads EAGVTQSPTHLIKTRGQQATLRCSPISGHTSVYWYQQALGLGLQFLLWYDEGEERNRGNFPPRFSGRQFPNYSSELNVNALELEDSALYLCASSLGQGNSPLHFGNGTRLTVT.

V is TRBV7-6 and J is TRBJ2-1, with 12 bases aligning to TRBD1. V was clipped by 5 bases and J by 4 bases; unmatched bases: 6. The germline CDR1 and CDR2 sequences are SGHVS and FNYEAQ. This CDR3 region has 16 residues. CDR3 DNA sequence: TGTGCCAGCAGCACAGGGACAGGGGGCTTTTACAATGAGCAGTTCTTC. Translation gives CASSTGTGGFYNEQFF. The full variable domain, completed using reference TRBV7-6 and TRBJ2-1, is GAGVSQSPRYKVTKRGQDVALRCDPISGHVSLYWYRQALGQGPEFLTYFNYEAQQDKSGLPNDRFSAERPEGSISTLTIQRTEQRDSAMYRCASSTGTGGFYNEQFFGPGTRLTVL.

The chain couples TRBV6-5 to TRBJ2-7, with 10 bases identical to TRBD1. The CDR3 is 13 amino acids. Per the germline V gene, CDR1 is MNHEY and CDR2 is SVGAGI. J gave up 5 bases and V 8 bases, and 6 bases lay outside the gene matches. Here the CDR3 reads CASSTGGRNEQYF. CDR3 DNA sequence: TGTGCCAGCTCGACAGGGGGCCGAAACGAGCAGTACTTC.

This sequence joins TRBV30 and TRBJ1-4; D ambiguous. Trimming stripped 4 bases from V and 5 bases from J, with 8 bases between. From germline, CDR1 is GTSNPN and CDR2 SVGIG (reference sequence). The CDR3 is 12 amino acids. CDR3 sequence: CAWTRENEKLFF. The CDR3 bases are TGTGCCTGGACGCGGGAGAATGAAAAACTGTTTTTT.

The V call is TRBV11-2, the J call TRBJ2-7, with 10 bases aligning to TRBD1. The CDR3 contains 14 residues. Per the germline V gene, CDR1 is SGHAT and CDR2 is FQNNGV. V lost 4 bases, J lost 2 bases, and 2 bases stayed unmatched. Here the CDR3 DNA reads TGTGCCAGCAGCTCCGGACAGGGGGCCTACGAGCAGTACGTC. Encoded protein: CASSSGQGAYEQYV.

This chain links TRBV3-1 (or the pseudogene TRBV3-2) with TRBJ2-2; D is perhaps TRBD2 (6 bases). CDR3 length equals 16 residues. The germline V and J ends were trimmed by 1 base and 1 base, with 10 bases remaining between them. CDR1 LGHDT and CDR2 YNNKEL come from the germline V gene (reference sequence). Written as DNA, the CDR3 is TGTGCCAGCAGCCAAGCCCCGACTAGGAACACCGGGGAGCTGTTTTTT. Its translation: CASSQAPTRNTGELFF.

The chain joins TRBV5-4 to TRBJ1-1; tentative D call: TRBD1 (6 bases). The V gene lost 7 bases and the J gene lost 0 bases, with 19 bases spanning the gap. Germline-derived CDR1 and CDR2 are SGHNT and YYREEE (reference sequence). The CDR3 is 16 amino acids. The CDR3 sequence is CASFRGGGGMNTEAFF. DNA of the CDR3: TGTGCCAGCTTTAGAGGGGGTGGCGGGATGAACACTGAAGCTTTCTTT.

V is TRBV30 and J is TRBJ1-1; D is undetermined. With 0 bases removed from V and 0 bases from J, the gap between germline ends came to 8 bases. Germline V lookup: CDR1 GTSNPN, CDR2 SVGIG (reference sequence). The CDR3 loop spans 14 amino acids. The CDR3 DNA reads TGTGCCTGGAGTGTACACCCCATGAACACTGAAGCTTTCTTT. It yields the protein CAWSVHPMNTEAFF.

The gene calls are TRBV7-3 and TRBJ2-3; 12 bases align to TRBD2. With 5 bases clipped from V and 0 bases from J, the junction kept 3 bases outside the gene matches. The CDR3 covers 16 residues. Per germline, CDR1 SGHTA and CDR2 FQGTGA. The CDR3 region is CASSPGTSGSTDTQYF. DNA for the CDR3: TGTGCCAGCAGCCCTGGGACTAGCGGGAGCACAGATACGCAGTATTTT. The complete variable domain, with remaining parts taken from reference TRBV7-3 and TRBJ2-3, reads GAGVSQTPSNKVTEKGKYVELRCDPISGHTALYWYRQSLGQGPEFLIYFQGTGAADDSGLPNDRFFAVRPEGSVSTLKIQRTERGDSAVYLCASSPGTSGSTDTQYFGPGTRLTVL.

This clone was detected once. The rearrangement uses TRBV30 and TRBJ1-1; 7 bases fit TRBD1. Germline-derived CDR1 and CDR2 are GTSNPN and SVGIG (reference sequence). The CDR3 totals 16 residues. After removal of 1 base from V and 1 base from J, the junction contained 9 bases not matched to a gene. In nucleotides, the CDR3 is TGTGCCTGGAGTGACAGGGAGGGGGCTCCGAACACTGAAGCTTTCTTT. This gives the protein CAWSDREGAPNTEAFF.

The chain uses TRBV21-1 and TRBJ1-5; the D call in the table, TRBD1, was not verified against the DNA. TRBV21-1 is listed as a pseudogene. CDR3 size: 19 residues. CDR3 coding DNA: TGTGCCAGCAGCACCCCGACAGTCCTCAGGCGGTCGCCCTATCAGCCCCAGCATTTT. This codes for CASSTPTVLRRSPYQPQHF.

This clone was observed a few times. This chain joins TRBV28 and TRBJ1-2; D may be TRBD1 (6 bases). The V and J ends lost 4 bases and 4 bases respectively, with 19 bases between them. The CDR3 has 16 amino acids. The germline gives CDR1 MDHEN, CDR2 SYDVKM. The CDR3: CASSSYVTGSTYGYTF. The CDR3 DNA reads as TGTGCCAGCAGTTCTTATGTTACAGGGAGCACCTATGGCTACACCTTC.